Following are 5 T cell receptor beta chains from one sample sequenced in a study of shared clonotypes between healthy human individuals. The method was immunoSEQ multiplex PCR; TCRdb's version includes in-frame clones alone and lacks a portion of them. This table has 450,000 to 500,000 clones, 70% to 80% appearing once. The sequenced sample was PBMCs. Source of these receptors: a middle-aged woman in good health. Some clones in this sample may be carry-over from other donors' samples.

This sequence joins TRBV25-1 and TRBJ2-1; 8 nucleotides line up with TRBD1. Per germline, CDR1 MGHDK and CDR2 SYGVNS. J was trimmed by 7 bases and V by 3 bases; bases with no gene match: 5. The length of the CDR3 is 14 residues. The CDR3 loop is CASSESGGRNEQFF. In DNA, the CDR3 is TGTGCCAGCAGTGAGTCAGGGGGCAGGAATGAGCAGTTCTTC.

The sample holds a few counts of this clone. The chain employs TRBV5-6 and TRBJ2-3; weak D call: TRBD2 (6 bases). Germline assignment: CDR1 SGHDT and CDR2 YYEEEE. Trimming removed 3 bases from V and 0 bases from J, with 11 bases in between. The CDR3 consists of 15 residues. The CDR3 is CASSWGVRSTDTQYF. The CDR3 DNA reads as TGTGCCAGCAGCTGGGGGGTACGAAGCACAGATACGCAGTATTTT.

V gene TRBV4-3 combines with J gene TRBJ1-1; no clear D gene. V lost 0 bases to trimming and J lost 8 bases, with 10 bases between them. Germline-derived CDR1 and CDR2 are LGHNA and YSLEER. The CDR3 runs to 13 residues. This CDR3 is CASSQENQREAFF. The CDR3 coding sequence is TGCGCCAGCAGCCAAGAAAATCAGAGGGAAGCTTTCTTT.

Comments on this clone: A much larger clone lies one base from this, so it may be a read error. The sample contains more than one DNA sequence encoding this CDR3. The rearrangement joins TRBV29-1 to TRBJ1-2; D is ambiguous. CDR1 and CDR2 from the germline V gene are SQVTM and ANQGSEA. The CDR3 is 11 residues long. The CDR3 reads CSVLTHYGYTF. CDR3 DNA: TGCAGTGTTTTGACCCACTATGGCTACACCTTC.

This clone was counted at least ten times. J is TRBJ1-1 and V is TRBV5-8; possibly TRBD1 for D (5 bases). With 3 bases removed from V and 2 bases from J, the gap between germline ends came to 11 bases. In germline, CDR1 is SGHTS, CDR2 YDEGEE. There are 14 residues in the CDR3. The chain's CDR3 is CASSYGHLNTEAFF. The CDR3 DNA follows: TGTGCCAGCAGCTACGGACATCTAAACACTGAAGCTTTCTTT.